These 3 T cell receptor beta chains share one sample of origin, sequenced in a study of T cell responses to AZD1222 COVID-19 vaccine. Clones were read by immunoSEQ multiplex PCR, and TCRdb kept only the in-frame ones, dropping some. The data contain 130,000 to 150,000 clones, 85% to 90% of them singletons. The sequencing here drew on peripheral blood, taken 28 days after the second AZD1222 dose. The receptors originated from an adult who received the AZD1222 COVID-19 vaccine.

Many counts were recorded for this clone. V usage is TRBV9 and J usage is TRBJ1-4; D perhaps matches TRBD1 (5 bases). The CDR3 loop spans 12 amino acids. The germline CDR1 and CDR2 sequences are SGDLS and YYNGEE. The V and J ends lost 3 bases and 5 bases respectively, with 5 bases between them. CDR3 nucleotides: TGTGCCAGCAGCGAGGGGAATGAAAAACTGTTTTTT. Translation gives CASSEGNEKLFF.

J is TRBJ1-2 and V is TRBV27, with D possibly TRBD1 on 6 matching bases. The V gene lost 5 bases and the J gene lost 5 bases, with 18 bases spanning the gap. The CDR3 covers 15 residues. From germline, CDR1 is MNHEY and CDR2 SMNVEV (reference sequence). The CDR3 protein is CASSPKGGTEYGYTF. CDR3 in DNA: TGTGCCAGCAGTCCCAAGGGGGGGACGGAGTATGGCTACACCTTC.

J is TRBJ2-2 and V is TRBV2; the match to TRBD2 covers 8 bases. The V segment lost 6 bases and the J segment 8 bases; nucleotides outside the gene matches: 11. CDR3 size: 15 residues. From germline, CDR1 is SNHLY and CDR2 FYNNEI. CDR3 in DNA: TGTGCCAGCAGCCAAACCCGGGAGGGGACAGGGGAGCTGTTTTTT. Translated, it gives CASSQTREGTGELFF.